Shown below are 2 T cell receptor beta chains from a single sample sequenced in a study of graft-versus-host responses after intestinal transplantation (dated by TCRdb to about 2021). To prepare the library, the immunoSEQ multiplex PCR assay was applied. TCRdb took this table from immuneACCESS and kept in-frame rearrangements with V and J called. Such tables lack part of the clones; where checked against another copy, unresolved V genes explain under half of the gap, and the rest is unexplained. The sample table shows tens of thousands of clones, and around 95% are seen once. The ten largest clones represent roughly 0.71% of the sample. The source was PBMCs, collected 16 days after intestinal transplant. All receptors come from a human patient who received an intestinal transplant, so some T cells may come from the graft donor.

This chain joins TRBV9 and TRBJ2-7, with D perhaps TRBD1 or TRBD2 (6 bases each). Germline lookup yields CDR1 SGDLS and CDR2 YYNGEE. V was trimmed by 4 bases and J by 1 base, leaving 12 bases between them. The CDR3 loop spans 14 amino acids. This CDR3 is CASSPGGVSYEQYF. The CDR3 coding sequence is TGTGCCAGCAGCCCCGGGGGCGTATCCTACGAGCAGTACTTC.

The V call is TRBV28, the J call TRBJ1-1, with 7 positions matching TRBD1. Per the germline V gene, CDR1 is MDHEN and CDR2 is SYDVKM. This CDR3 has 12 amino acids. After removal of 2 bases from V and 11 bases from J, the junction contained 5 bases not matched to a gene. The CDR3 here is CASSLPDRVAFF. The CDR3 nucleotides read TGTGCCAGCAGTTTACCTGACAGGGTCGCTTTCTTT.